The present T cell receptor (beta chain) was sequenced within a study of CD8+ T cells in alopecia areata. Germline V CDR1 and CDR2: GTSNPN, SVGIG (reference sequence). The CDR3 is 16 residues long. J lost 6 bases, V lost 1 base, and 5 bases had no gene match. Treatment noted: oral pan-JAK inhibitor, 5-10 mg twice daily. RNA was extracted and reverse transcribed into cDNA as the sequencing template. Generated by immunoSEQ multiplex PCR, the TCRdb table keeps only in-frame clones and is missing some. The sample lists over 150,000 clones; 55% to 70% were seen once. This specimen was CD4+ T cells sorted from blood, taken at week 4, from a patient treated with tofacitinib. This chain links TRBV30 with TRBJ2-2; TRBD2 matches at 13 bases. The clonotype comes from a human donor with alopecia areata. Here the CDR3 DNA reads TGTGCCTGGAGTGAACCGGGACTAGCGGGGCCCGGGGAGCTGTTTTTT. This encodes CAWSEPGLAGPGELFF.